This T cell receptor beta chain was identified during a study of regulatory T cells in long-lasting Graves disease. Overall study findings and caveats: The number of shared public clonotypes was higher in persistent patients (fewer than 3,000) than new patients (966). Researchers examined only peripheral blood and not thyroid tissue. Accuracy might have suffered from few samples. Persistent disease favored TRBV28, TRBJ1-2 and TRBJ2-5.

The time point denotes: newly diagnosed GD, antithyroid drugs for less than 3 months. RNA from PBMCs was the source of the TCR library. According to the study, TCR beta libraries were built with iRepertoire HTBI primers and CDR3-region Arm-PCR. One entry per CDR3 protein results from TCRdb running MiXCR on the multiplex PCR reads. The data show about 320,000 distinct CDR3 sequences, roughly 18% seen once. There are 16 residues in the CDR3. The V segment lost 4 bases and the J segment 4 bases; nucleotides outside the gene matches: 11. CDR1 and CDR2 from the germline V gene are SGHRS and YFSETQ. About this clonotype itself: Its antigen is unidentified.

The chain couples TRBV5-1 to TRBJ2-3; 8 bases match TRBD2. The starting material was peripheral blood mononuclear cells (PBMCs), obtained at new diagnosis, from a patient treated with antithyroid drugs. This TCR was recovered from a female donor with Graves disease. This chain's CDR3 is CASSTLAGPRPDTQYF. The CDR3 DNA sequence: TGCGCCAGCAGCACCTTAGCGGGACCCCGCCCAGATACGCAGTATTTT.